This T cell receptor (beta chain) was recovered during a study of blood T cell repertoires in COVID-19. Background on the study: Spain, Italy and the United States supplied samples that represented acute and convalescent COVID-19.

This clone was detected only a few times. Using immunoSEQ multiplex PCR, the repertoire was profiled, and TCRdb retains in-frame clones only, with some absent. The table lists more than 100,000 clones, around 89% of them singletons. The CDR3 has 16 amino acids. The germline V gene encodes CDR1 SGHRS and CDR2 YFSETQ. Trimming removed 10 bases from V and 0 bases from J, with 20 bases in between. The source is a woman between 55 and 75 years old with COVID-19, enrolled during active disease. Sequencing was performed on peripheral blood. This sequence joins TRBV5-1 and TRBJ1-5, with a possible D match to TRBD1 (6 bases). The CDR3 DNA reads as TGCGCCTGCCGCACGGAGAGGGGGGGTAGCAATCAGCCCCAGCATTTT. This encodes CACRTERGGSNQPQHF.